The 30 T cell receptor beta chains below come from one sample, sequenced in a study of shared clonotypes between healthy human individuals (dated by TCRdb to about 2020). Libraries were built with the immunoSEQ multiplex PCR assay. TCRdb's version of the immuneACCESS table is confined to in-frame rearrangements and falls short of the full clone set. An unresolved V gene accounts for under half of the shortfall where checked; the remainder is of unknown origin. This sample gives over a million clones in total; more than 95% of them show up just once. The leading ten clones occupy roughly 1.2% of the sample. Sequencing input: naive CD4+ T cells sorted from blood. According to the study, the label for this sample's cell subset or site signals: CD45RA+ positively selected. The receptors were sampled from a young man in good health.

Comment on this clone: This sample includes further DNA sequences coding for the same CDR3. This chain connects TRBV5-1 to TRBJ1-2; no clear D. Trimming cost V 0 bases and J 5 bases, with 5 bases left between them. Germline V lookup: CDR1 SGHRS, CDR2 YFSETQ. The CDR3 consists of 12 residues. In DNA, the CDR3 is TGCGCCAGCAGCTTGGACCAGTATGGCTACACCTTC. Amino acids: CASSLDQYGYTF.

The chain uses TRBV6-6 and TRBJ2-7, with D possibly being TRBD2 (5 bases). Trimming pared 6 bases from V and 2 bases from J, leaving 14 bases between. This CDR3 spans 14 amino acids. Per germline, CDR1 MNHNY and CDR2 SVGAGI (reference sequence). CDR3 sequence (DNA): TGTGCCAGCAGCCGGCGGACTCTCCCCTACGAGCAGTACTTC. Amino acids: CASSRRTLPYEQYF.

The J gene is TRBJ2-3, the V gene TRBV18; 10 bases fit TRBD2. CDR3 length: 19 amino acids. V trimming: 3 bases; J trimming: 3 bases; junction bases outside the gene matches: 15. The germline CDR1 and CDR2 sequences are KGHSH and LQKENI. CDR3 region: CASSPKNWFGTSATDTQYF. The DNA for the CDR3 is TGTGCCAGCTCACCCAAAAATTGGTTTGGGACTAGCGCGACAGATACGCAGTATTTT.

The gene calls are TRBV11-2 and TRBJ2-2; D assignment may be TRBD1 or TRBD2 (5 bases each). The germline V gene has CDR1 SGHAT and CDR2 FQNNGV. This CDR3 spans 15 amino acids. Trimming removed 5 bases at V and 1 base at J, with 11 bases between. The CDR3: CASSRGDRNTGELFF. CDR3 DNA: TGTGCCAGCAGCCGAGGGGACCGGAACACCGGGGAGCTGTTTTTT. Drawing the rest from reference TRBV11-2 and TRBJ2-2, the complete variable domain is EAGVAQSPRYKIIEKRQSVAFWCNPISGHATLYWYQQILGQGPKLLIQFQNNGVVDDSQLPKDRFSAERLKGVDSTLKIQPAKLEDSAVYLCASSRGDRNTGELFFGEGSRLTVL.

This clone was recorded only once. CDR3 in amino acids: CASSIAKRGGEQYF. DNA of the CDR3: TGTGCCAGTAGTATAGCAAAGAGGGGAGGCGAGCAGTACTTC. The V and J genes are TRBV19 and TRBJ2-7; D is possibly TRBD2 (6 bases). In germline, CDR1 is LNHDA, CDR2 SQIVND (reference sequence). Trimming took off 1 base at V and 6 bases at J, with 13 bases between the two ends. The CDR3 is 14 amino acids.

The V gene is TRBV2, the J gene TRBJ1-1; D not certain. The CDR3 contains 13 residues. The germline V gene has CDR1 SNHLY and CDR2 FYNNEI. Trimming shortened V by 4 bases and J by 0 bases, and 6 bases separated the two germline ends. The CDR3 loop reads CASSGGVNTEAFF. As DNA, the CDR3 is TGTGCCAGCAGTGGAGGAGTGAACACTGAAGCTTTCTTT.

The chain recombines TRBV14 with TRBJ2-6; 7 nucleotides match TRBD1. Per the germline V gene, CDR1 is SGHDN and CDR2 is FVKESK. The CDR3 covers 17 residues. V gave up 4 bases and J gave up 4 bases; unmatched junction bases: 10. DNA for the CDR3: TGTGCCAGCAGCCGCCGACAGGGCCAGGCAGGGGCCAACGTCCTGACTTTC. Its translation is CASSRRQGQAGANVLTF.

This chain links TRBV29-1 with TRBJ1-2; D possibly corresponds to TRBD1 (6 bases). The CDR3 covers 13 residues. The germline CDR1 and CDR2 sequences are SQVTM and ANQGSEA. V gave up 6 bases and J gave up 6 bases, with 17 bases separating them. The CDR3 reads CSVRLPGGHGYTF. In DNA form, the CDR3 reads TGCAGCGTCCGACTCCCGGGGGGCCATGGCTACACCTTC.

The rearrangement joins TRBV28 to TRBJ2-6; possible D gene TRBD1, 5 bases. Germline V lookup: CDR1 MDHEN, CDR2 SYDVKM. CDR3 length: 15 amino acids. Trimming took off 6 bases at V and 3 bases at J, with 12 bases between the two ends. CDR3 in DNA: TGTGCCAGCAGGACCGCGACAGTTGGGGCCAACGTCCTGACTTTC. It specifies CASRTATVGANVLTF.

V is TRBV6-1 and J is TRBJ2-7; D call uncertain. The CDR3 covers 14 residues. With 1 base removed from V and 0 bases from J, the gap between germline ends came to 7 bases. From germline, CDR1 is MNHNS and CDR2 SASEGT. For the CDR3, the DNA is TGTGCCAGCAGTGAAGTACCGAGCTCCTACGAGCAGTACTTC. Residues: CASSEVPSSYEQYF.

V is TRBV5-4 and J is TRBJ1-2; D is possibly TRBD1 (5 bases). V was shortened by 1 base and J by 2 bases, with 9 bases between the two germline ends. The CDR3 length is 14 residues. Per the germline V gene, CDR1 is SGHNT and CDR2 is YYREEE (reference sequence). Written as DNA, the CDR3 is TGTGCCAGCAGCTTGAGGTCAGGGAACTATGGCTACACCTTC. This gives the protein CASSLRSGNYGYTF. Supplemented by reference TRBV5-4 and TRBJ1-2, the full variable domain reads ETGVTQSPTHLIKTRGQQVTLRCSSQSGHNTVSWYQQALGQGPQFIFQYYREEENGRGNFPPRFSGLQFPNYSSELNVNALELDDSALYLCASSLRSGNYGYTFGSGTRLTVV.

The V gene is TRBV6-1, the J gene TRBJ2-3, with D tentatively TRBD1 (5 bases). The CDR3 runs 12 residues. V shed 4 bases and J shed 7 bases, with 9 bases lying between them. Germline V lookup: CDR1 MNHNS, CDR2 SASEGT. CDR3 loop: CASSGGKNTQYF. CDR3 coding DNA: TGTGCCAGCAGTGGGGGCAAAAATACGCAGTATTTT.

This chain uses TRBV7-9 with TRBJ2-1, with D maybe TRBD2 (5 bases). Per the germline V gene, CDR1 is SEHNR and CDR2 is FQNEAQ (reference sequence). The CDR3 is 14 residues long. V lost 5 bases and J 3 bases, leaving 11 bases between the germline ends. The CDR3 DNA sequence: TGTGCCAGCAGCGGAGGAGGATACTACAATGAGCAGTTCTTC. It yields the protein CASSGGGYYNEQFF.

Remarks on this clone: One end of the junction fails to match germline, which may point to a read error. The J gene is TRBJ2-1, the V gene TRBV15; the D gene could be TRBD1 or TRBD2 (6 bases each). This CDR3 has 9 amino acids. CDR1 and CDR2 from the germline V gene are LNHNV and YYDKDF (reference sequence). CDR3 amino acids: CGGLYEQFF. The DNA for the CDR3 is TGCGGGGGCTTGTATGAGCAGTTCTTC.

The J gene is TRBJ2-7, the V gene TRBV19; 11 nucleotides align to TRBD2. V shed 10 bases and J 3 bases; nucleotides not matched to a gene: 8. Germline V gene sequence: CDR1 LNHDA, CDR2 SQIVND (reference sequence). The CDR3 spans 14 residues. CDR3 sequence (DNA): TGTGCCACCCCTCGACTAGCGGGGAACTACGAGCAGTACTTC. It yields the protein CATPRLAGNYEQYF.

V gene TRBV28 combines with J gene TRBJ1-5; the D gene is possibly TRBD1 (6 bases). This CDR3 spans 13 amino acids. The germline V gene has CDR1 MDHEN and CDR2 SYDVKM. Trimming removed 7 bases at V and 5 bases at J, with 12 bases between. CDR3 in amino acids: CASNDRGYQPQHF. In nucleotides, the CDR3 is TGTGCCAGCAACGATAGGGGGTATCAGCCCCAGCATTTT.

This chain connects TRBV6-1 to TRBJ1-3; D ambiguous. With 6 bases removed from V and 0 bases from J, the gap between germline ends came to 12 bases. The CDR3 has 15 amino acids. Germline V gene lookup returns CDR1 MNHNS and CDR2 SASEGT. DNA for the CDR3: TGTGCCAGCAGACCCGGCGGGAGCTCTGGAAACACCATATATTTT. Translated, it gives CASRPGGSSGNTIYF.

This chain joins TRBV9 and TRBJ2-7; D remains unclear. V was shortened by 3 bases and J by 7 bases, with 14 bases between the two germline ends. The CDR3 extends over 13 amino acids. CDR1 and CDR2 from the germline V gene are SGDLS and YYNGEE. CDR3 sequence: CASSGASIREQYF. CDR3 DNA: TGTGCCAGCAGCGGGGCTAGTATCCGGGAGCAGTACTTC.

As regards this clone: The sample holds other DNA sequences that translate to the same CDR3. The chain couples TRBV19 to TRBJ2-1, with 7 bases matching TRBD2. J gave up 4 bases and V 1 base, and 4 bases lay outside the gene matches. CDR1 is LNHDA, CDR2 SQIVND, per germline (reference sequence). The CDR3 length is 15 residues. CDR3: CASSIVGTTYNEQFF. CDR3 sequence (DNA): TGTGCCAGTAGTATAGTTGGGACTACTTACAATGAGCAGTTCTTC.

The chain is built from TRBV21-1 and TRBJ2-7; the DNA was not compared with TRBD2, the D call given in the table. TRBV21-1 is an annotated pseudogene. This CDR3 comprises 15 residues. Here the CDR3 DNA reads TGTGCCGTAGACCCGGGGGGCCCTAGCTCCTACGAGCAGTACTTC. It translates to CAVDPGGPSSYEQYF.

This rearrangement joins TRBV28 to TRBJ1-4; D remains ambiguous. V dropped 3 bases and J dropped 2 bases, with 10 bases sitting between them. The CDR3 totals 15 residues. The V gene's germline CDR1 is MDHEN and CDR2 SYDVKM. In DNA form, the CDR3 reads TGTGCCAGCAGTTTTGGCGGGGTCACTAATGAAAAACTGTTTTTT. Protein product: CASSFGGVTNEKLFF.

The chain links TRBV10-3 to TRBJ2-3, with 7 bases matching TRBD2. Germline-derived CDR1 and CDR2 are ENHRY and SYGVKD. The length of the CDR3 is 13 residues. The V and J ends lost 9 bases and 5 bases, in that order; junction bases with no gene match: 8. DNA for the CDR3: TGTGCCATAGCAGAAGCGGGAATAGATACGCAGTATTTT. This encodes CAIAEAGIDTQYF.

The J gene is TRBJ2-7, the V gene TRBV29-1; D is possibly TRBD2 (6 bases). Germline V gives CDR1 SQVTM, CDR2 ANQGSEA. CDR3 length: 14 amino acids. The V end was cut by 7 bases, the J end by 9 bases, with 25 bases between. The chain's CDR3 is CSATEVAAPSGQYF. CDR3 sequence (DNA): TGCAGCGCGACGGAGGTAGCGGCACCAAGCGGGCAGTACTTC.

This chain links TRBV25-1 with TRBJ2-7; 11 bases line up with TRBD2. Per germline, CDR1 MGHDK and CDR2 SYGVNS. The CDR3 extends over 16 amino acids. The trim removed 4 bases at V and 8 bases at J, leaving 13 bases unmatched. DNA of the CDR3: TGTGCCAGCAGTGCCGAGGTGACTAGCGGGAATTCAAAGCAGTACTTC. It encodes CASSAEVTSGNSKQYF.

This clone was detected once. V is TRBV9 and J is TRBJ2-3; 7 bases map to TRBD1. Trimming took 4 bases from V and 1 from J; bases not matched to a gene: 3. Germline CDR1 is SGDLS and CDR2 is YYNGEE. The CDR3 sequence is 14 residues long. As DNA, the CDR3 is TGTGCCAGCAGCCGCGGACAGGGCACAGATACGCAGTATTTT. This sequence encodes CASSRGQGTDTQYF.

The CDR3 sequence is CASSRQQSSYEQYF. The CDR3 DNA sequence: TGTGCCAGCAGTAGACAGCAGAGCTCCTACGAGCAGTACTTC. V and J are TRBV2 and TRBJ2-7; D might be TRBD1 (5 bases). The CDR3 has 14 residues. With 5 bases removed from V and 0 bases from J, the gap between germline ends came to 11 bases. Germline CDR1 is SNHLY and CDR2 is FYNNEI.

The chain is built from TRBV11-2 and TRBJ2-7, with D perhaps TRBD2 (5 bases). V gave up 1 base and J gave up 5 bases, with 12 bases separating them. Germline V gene lookup returns CDR1 SGHAT and CDR2 FQNNGV. The CDR3 extends over 14 amino acids. The CDR3 is CASSLVRGRHEQYF. The CDR3 nucleotides are TGTGCCAGCAGCTTAGTACGGGGTCGTCACGAGCAGTACTTC.

The chain combines TRBV28 with TRBJ1-2; maybe TRBD1 (5 bases). V was pared by 9 bases and J by 8 bases, with 19 bases between. The CDR3 runs 13 residues. Looked up from germline, CDR1 is MDHEN and CDR2 is SYDVKM. The CDR3 nucleotides read TGTGCCAGTACCGGGGCGGCGGGTTGGGGCTACACCTTC. Protein product: CASTGAAGWGYTF.

The J gene is TRBJ2-1, the V gene TRBV7-9, with 7 positions matching TRBD2. This CDR3 has 16 residues. The junction had 10 bases not matched to a gene; V was cut back by 3 bases and J by 5 bases. Per germline, CDR1 SEHNR and CDR2 FQNEAQ (reference sequence). CDR3 in amino acids: CASSFKTGGGDNEQFF. CDR3 nucleotides: TGTGCCAGCAGCTTTAAAACGGGAGGAGGGGACAATGAGCAGTTCTTC.

The genes are TRBV7-9 and TRBJ1-2, with 7 bases fitting TRBD1. The trim removed 5 bases at V and 2 bases at J, leaving 17 bases unmatched. CDR1 SEHNR and CDR2 FQNEAQ come from the germline V gene (reference sequence). The CDR3 is 18 amino acids. The chain's CDR3 is CASSPTDPRDSPNYGYTF. Here the CDR3 DNA reads TGTGCCAGCAGCCCAACTGACCCTAGGGACAGCCCAAACTATGGCTACACCTTC.